This T cell receptor beta chain was identified during a study of cytomegalovirus exposure and HLA in healthy donors. Study findings and constraints: Previous analysis showed most TCR beta V segments were productive about 90% or about 30% of the time. Among donors in an Asian-associated ancestry cluster, a later analysis reportedly found fewer N-insertions than the approximately 670-donor mean.

60 Vbeta and 13 Jbeta primers were used in PCR. Only in-frame clones appear in the TCRdb table, and some are missing; sequencing was by immunoSEQ multiplex PCR. The profile covers some 63,000 clones, with about 80% appearing a single time and less than 2% taken by the ten largest. Comments on this clone: Its antigen is unknown.

Germline CDR1 MGHRA, CDR2 YSYEKL. The CDR3 is made up of 17 amino acids. Losses at the gene ends were 4 bases for V and 5 bases for J; bases not matched to a gene: 13. The rearrangement uses TRBV4-1 and TRBJ1-2, with 10 bases lining up with TRBD1. The material sequenced was PBMCs. The clonotype was recovered from a human donor in good health. CDR3 sequence (DNA): TGCGCCAGCAGCCCCGGACCGGACAGGGGGAAATCTTATGGCTACACCTTC. The encoded protein is CASSPGPDRGKSYGYTF.